Following are 17 T cell receptor beta chains from one sample sequenced in a study of CD8 T cells in Susac syndrome. RNA was extracted with the RNeasy kit, and a quantity of about 0.45 to 1 ug was reverse transcribed using random hexamers. TCRdb re-called the immunoSEQ multiplex PCR reads through MiXCR, storing one row per CDR3 protein. This table has roughly 86,000 distinct CDR3 sequences, approximately 96% appearing once. Sequencing input: CD8+ T cells from PBMCs. The receptors were gathered from a human donor with Susac syndrome.

The chain uses TRBV20-1 and TRBJ1-6; 10 bases fit TRBD1. The CDR3 is made up of 16 amino acids. Trimming took 2 bases from V and 14 from J; bases not matched to a gene: 15. Germline V CDR1 and CDR2: DFQATT, SNEGSKA (reference sequence). CDR3 sequence reads: CSARPRDRGPLMALHF. The CDR3, as DNA: TGCAGTGCTAGACCCCGGGACAGGGGCCCCCTTATGGCCCTCCACTTT.

The CDR3 nucleotides are TGTGCCAGCAGCAGGGGGGCAGGACAGGGTCGCACCGGGGAGCTGTTTTTT. This translates into CASSRGAGQGRTGELFF. The chain couples TRBV5-6 to TRBJ2-2; 8 bases line up with TRBD1. This CDR3 has 17 amino acids. Per the germline V gene, CDR1 is SGHDT and CDR2 is YYEEEE. Trimming cost V 4 bases and J 4 bases; bases outside gene matches: 12.

The rearrangement uses TRBV20-1 and TRBJ2-7; D might be TRBD1 or TRBD2, each matching 5 bases. The CDR3 sequence is 12 residues long. Looked up from germline, CDR1 is DFQATT and CDR2 is SNEGSKA (reference sequence). Between the trimmed V and J ends, which lost 6 bases and 3 bases, there was a span of 12 bases. As DNA, the CDR3 is TGCAGTGCGCCGGGACGGGGCTACGAGCAGTACTTC. Protein sequence: CSAPGRGYEQYF.

V gene TRBV25-1 combines with J gene TRBJ1-6; no firm D call. Per germline, CDR1 MGHDK and CDR2 SYGVNS. With 6 bases removed from V and 10 bases from J, the gap between germline ends came to 22 bases. The CDR3 contains 16 residues. The CDR3 sequence: CASSPLGLLGGSPLHF. The CDR3, as DNA: TGTGCCAGCAGCCCATTGGGATTATTAGGCGGATCACCCCTCCACTTT.

The V and J genes are TRBV14 and TRBJ2-1; D might be TRBD1 (5 bases). CDR3 length equals 16 residues. V was pared by 0 bases and J by 1 base, with 10 bases between. Germline CDR1 reads SGHDN; CDR2 reads FVKESK. CDR3 sequence reads: CASSQEWGLSYNEQFF. DNA of the CDR3: TGTGCCAGCAGCCAAGAATGGGGCCTATCCTACAATGAGCAGTTCTTC.

This clonotype has only one observation. V gene TRBV30 combines with J gene TRBJ2-7; 10 bases align to TRBD1. The V and J ends lost 7 bases and 5 bases, in that order; junction bases with no gene match: 5. In germline, CDR1 is GTSNPN, CDR2 SVGIG (reference sequence). This CDR3 is 12 amino acids long. CDR3 bases: TGTGCCTTGGACAGGGGGGGGAACGAGCAGTACTTC. Residues: CALDRGGNEQYF.

The chain links TRBV4-3 to TRBJ2-2, with a weak D call TRBD1 (6 bases). The CDR3 length is 16 residues. Per the germline V gene, CDR1 is LGHNA and CDR2 is YSLEER. V was clipped by 0 bases and J by 6 bases, with 14 bases between them. The DNA of the CDR3 is TGCGCCAGCAGCCAAGATCGGCCAGGGGATGCCGGGGAGCTGTTTTTT. It translates to CASSQDRPGDAGELFF.

The gene calls are TRBV28 and TRBJ1-4; possibly TRBD1 for D (6 bases). The ends were cut back, 8 bases at V and 3 bases at J, with 13 bases in the middle. Germline CDR1 MDHEN, CDR2 SYDVKM. The CDR3 extends over 14 amino acids. CDR3 protein: CASLPWTANEKLFF. The CDR3 nucleotides are TGTGCCAGCCTCCCCTGGACAGCTAATGAAAAACTGTTTTTT.

The chain couples TRBV20-1 to TRBJ2-7, with D tentatively TRBD2 (6 bases). CDR1 is DFQATT and CDR2 is SNEGSKA in the germline V gene (reference sequence). This CDR3 region has 11 residues. Trimming removed 7 bases from V and 3 bases from J, with 10 bases in between. The CDR3 spells CSVEGGYEQYF. In DNA form, the CDR3 reads TGCAGTGTCGAGGGAGGCTACGAGCAGTACTTC.

The chain uses TRBV14 and TRBJ2-5, with 10 bases matching TRBD1. CDR3 length: 15 residues. Unmatched junction bases numbered 7, after V lost 4 bases and J lost 5 bases. Germline V CDR1 and CDR2: SGHDN, FVKESK. CDR3 amino acids: CASSLVDRGRETQYF. The CDR3 DNA reads TGTGCCAGCAGCCTGGTAGACAGGGGGCGCGAGACCCAGTACTTC.

This clonotype was picked up one time. V and J are TRBV29-1 and TRBJ1-1; no firm D call. V lost 5 bases and J 5 bases, leaving 6 bases between the germline ends. Germline V lookup: CDR1 SQVTM, CDR2 ANQGSEA. The CDR3 sequence is 10 residues long. The CDR3 loop is CSVQRTEAFF. In nucleotides, the CDR3 is TGCAGCGTTCAGAGGACTGAAGCTTTCTTT.

This chain links TRBV20-1 with TRBJ2-3; 12 bases are a match to TRBD2. The CDR3 covers 16 residues. Germline-derived CDR1 and CDR2 are DFQATT and SNEGSKA (reference sequence). The V segment lost 5 bases and the J segment 4 bases; nucleotides outside the gene matches: 10. The CDR3 DNA reads TGCAGTGCTTCCCGGCTAGCGGGGGGGCCCGCAGATACGCAGTATTTT. Amino acid sequence: CSASRLAGGPADTQYF.

The chain carries TRBV12-3 or TRBV12-4 and TRBJ2-5; D may be TRBD1 (5 bases). Trimming pared 3 bases from V and 1 base from J, leaving 12 bases between. The CDR3 spans 15 residues. The CDR3 region has the DNA TGTGCCAGCAGTTTTGGGGCCGACCCCCAAGAGACCCAGTACTTC. Amino acids: CASSFGADPQETQYF.

The rearrangement links TRBV9 to TRBJ2-3; D unclear. The V end lost 2 bases, the J end lost 5 bases, and 12 bases lay between the germline ends. The CDR3 spans 14 residues. Germline values: CDR1 SGDLS, CDR2 YYNGEE. Here the CDR3 reads CASSVEGIRDTQYF. The CDR3 bases are TGTGCCAGCAGCGTTGAAGGCATCCGAGATACGCAGTATTTT.

This clonotype has a single count. The chain links TRBV20-1 to TRBJ2-5, with 9 bases fitting TRBD1. V was pared by 4 bases and J by 4 bases, with 4 bases of the junction left unmatched. CDR3 size: 13 residues. Germline CDR1 is DFQATT and CDR2 is SNEGSKA (reference sequence). The chain's CDR3 is CSATQGAGETQYF. The CDR3 region has the DNA TGCAGTGCTACACAGGGGGCCGGAGAGACCCAGTACTTC.

The chain employs TRBV14 and TRBJ1-1, with TRBD1 as a possible D gene (6 bases). The CDR3 is 15 amino acids. Germline loops: CDR1 SGHDN, CDR2 FVKESK. Trimming removed 1 base from V and 1 base from J, with 10 bases in between. In nucleotides, the CDR3 is TGTGCCAGCAGCCAAGGGACAGACACGAACACTGAAGCTTTCTTT. Its translation is CASSQGTDTNTEAFF.

V usage is TRBV12-3 or TRBV12-4 and J usage is TRBJ2-7, with a weak D call TRBD2 (5 bases). The V gene lost 1 base and the J gene lost 3 bases, with 16 bases spanning the gap. This CDR3 has 16 residues. The CDR3 coding sequence is TGTGCCAGCAGTTTAGGGGGAAATGAGGGATACTACGAGCAGTACTTC. Translated: CASSLGGNEGYYEQYF.